A selection of T cell receptor beta chains follows, all from one sample in a study of siplizumab effects on memory and regulatory T cells. Sequencing used immunoSEQ multiplex PCR; TCRdb keeps in-frame clones, though not all of them. This table holds some 100,000 clones, around 90% found once. The sample consisted of CD4+ T cells sorted from blood. The receptors come from a human donor in good health. Each CDR3 is given with its conserved first and last residue. A D gene is named only where the DNA matches it firmly. Rows may omit the clone size; those that give it use once, few, many or a size class.

clone size,V gene,CDR3 length,D gene,J gene,CDR3 protein,CDR3 DNA
.,TRBV4-1,15,TRBD1,TRBJ2-1,CASSQDTRQGGEQFF,TGCGCCAGCAGCCAAGATACGAGACAGGGTGGTGAGCAGTTCTTC
once,TRBV5-4,15,TRBD1,TRBJ2-1,CASSLTGQGYNEQFF,TGTGCCAGCAGCTTAACGGGACAGGGTTACAATGAGCAGTTCTTC
.,TRBV5-5,15,.,TRBJ2-7,CASSSDQGRAYEQYF,TGTGCCAGCAGCTCAGATCAAGGACGGGCCTACGAGCAGTACTTC
once,TRBV7-9,14,.,TRBJ1-4,CASSLGTVNEKLFF,TGTGCCAGCAGCTTAGGGACAGTCAATGAAAAACTGTTTTTT
.,TRBV18,13,.,TRBJ2-3,CASSPLNRGTQYF,TGTGCCAGCTCACCGCTTAACCGAGGGACGCAGTATTTT
.,TRBV5-6,13,.,TRBJ1-2,CASSRGTPDGYTF,TGTGCCAGCAGCCGAGGGACGCCCGATGGCTACACCTTC
.,TRBV5-1,14,TRBD1,TRBJ2-5,CASSEGTGEKTQYF,TGCGCCAGCAGCGAGGGGACAGGGGAGAAGACCCAGTACTTC
.,TRBV28,18,TRBD1,TRBJ1-2,CASSFTHPRQGGKDGYTF,TGTGCCAGCAGTTTCACCCACCCCCGACAGGGGGGAAAGGATGGCTACACCTTC
.,TRBV5-1,13,.,TRBJ2-7,CASSPPGSYEQYF,TGCGCCAGCAGCCCCCCGGGCTCCTACGAGCAGTACTTC
.,TRBV6-1,12,.,TRBJ1-2,CASSEFGYGYTF,TGTGCCAGCAGTGAATTTGGCTATGGCTACACCTTC
once,TRBV6-5,14,TRBD2,TRBJ2-1,CASSVRLAVDEQFF,TGTGCCAGCAGTGTCCGACTAGCGGTCGATGAGCAGTTCTTC
.,TRBV5-4,15,TRBD1,TRBJ1-1,CASSGTGVGDTEAFF,TGTGCCAGCAGCGGCACAGGGGTCGGGGACACTGAAGCTTTCTTT
.,TRBV7-3,15,.,TRBJ2-1,CASSLTRDQYNEQFF,TGTGCCAGCAGCTTAACGAGGGACCAATACAATGAGCAGTTCTTC
.,TRBV30,13,TRBD1,TRBJ1-4,CAWIDRVGEKLFF,TGTGCCTGGATAGACAGGGTTGGTGAAAAACTGTTTTTT
.,TRBV6-5,13,.,TRBJ1-1,CASRTTENTEAFF,TGTGCCAGCAGAACGACCGAGAACACTGAAGCTTTCTTT
.,TRBV18,17,TRBD1,TRBJ2-2,CASSPLLTGVDTGELFF,TGTGCCAGCTCACCCTTACTTACAGGGGTGGACACCGGGGAGCTGTTTTTT
.,TRBV6-5,14,TRBD2,TRBJ2-5,CASKQAGGSETQYF,TGTGCCAGCAAGCAGGCGGGGGGGTCGGAGACCCAGTACTTC
.,TRBV7-3,13,.,TRBJ2-5,CASSFGTQETQYF,TGTGCCAGCAGCTTTGGGACGCAAGAGACCCAGTACTTC
.,TRBV6-6,15,TRBD2,TRBJ2-7,CASQEVAGGSYEQYF,TGTGCCAGCCAGGAAGTAGCGGGGGGCTCCTACGAGCAGTACTTC
.,TRBV6-5,15,TRBD1,TRBJ1-5,CASRRQGASNQPQHF,TGTGCCAGCAGAAGACAGGGGGCTAGCAATCAGCCCCAGCATTTT
.,TRBV6-5,12,.,TRBJ2-7,CASSSTGYEQYF,TGTGCCAGCAGTTCTACAGGTTACGAGCAGTACTTC
.,TRBV4-1,14,.,TRBJ1-2,CASSQDGLNYGYTF,TGCGCCAGCAGCCAAGATGGTCTTAACTATGGCTACACCTTC
.,TRBV5-1,16,.,TRBJ1-5,CASSLDARQKDQPQHF,TGCGCCAGCAGCTTGGACGCCCGACAGAAAGATCAGCCCCAGCATTTT
.,TRBV5-1,14,TRBD1,TRBJ2-5,CASNLGQGKETQYF,TGCGCCAGCAACCTGGGACAGGGGAAAGAGACCCAGTACTTC
.,TRBV5-6,12,.,TRBJ2-2,CASSRNTGELFF,TGTGCCAGCAGCCGGAACACCGGGGAGCTGTTTTTT
.,TRBV30,15,.,TRBJ2-3,CAWSVRGAGTDTQYF,TGTGCCTGGAGTGTACGGGGGGCAGGCACAGATACGCAGTATTTT
.,TRBV15,16,.,TRBJ2-2,CATKEGPGRSTGELFF,TGTGCCACCAAAGAGGGGCCAGGTCGTAGCACCGGGGAGCTGTTTTTT
.,TRBV5-1,14,.,TRBJ2-3,CASSLEVNTDTQYF,TGCGCCAGCAGCTTGGAGGTTAACACAGATACGCAGTATTTT
.,TRBV6-6,15,.,TRBJ2-5,CASSDERGGPETQYF,TGTGCCAGCAGTGATGAGAGGGGGGGCCCAGAGACCCAGTACTTC
.,TRBV19,12,.,TRBJ1-4,CASRDRSEKLFF,TGTGCCAGTAGAGACAGGAGTGAAAAACTGTTTTTT
.,TRBV6-8,17,.,TRBJ2-3,CASSYPSTDTSTDTQYF,TGTGCCAGCAGTTACCCGTCGACAGATACTAGCACAGATACGCAGTATTTT
.,TRBV10-3,16,TRBD1,TRBJ1-5,CATKAPTGGGNQPQHF,TGTGCCACTAAGGCCCCCACAGGGGGTGGTAATCAGCCCCAGCATTTT
.,TRBV11-2,14,TRBD1,TRBJ1-6,CASSTRQGNSPLHF,TGTGCCAGCAGCACCCGACAGGGTAATTCACCCCTCCACTTT
.,TRBV2,16,.,TRBJ1-6,CASSGGGRRDNSPLHF,TGTGCCAGCAGTGGTGGGGGGCGCCGTGATAATTCACCCCTCCACTTT
.,TRBV10-3,13,.,TRBJ2-7,CAISDNSPYEQYF,TGTGCCATCAGTGATAACAGCCCCTACGAGCAGTACTTC
.,TRBV9,16,.,TRBJ2-2,CASSVRRLGNTGELFF,TGTGCCAGCAGCGTGCGCCGACTAGGGAACACCGGGGAGCTGTTTTTT
.,TRBV9,14,TRBD1,TRBJ2-5,CASSPQGPGETQYF,TGTGCCAGCAGCCCACAGGGGCCCGGGGAGACCCAGTACTTC
.,TRBV1,16,.,TRBJ2-1,CTSSRLKRGLYNEQFF,TGCACCAGCAGCCGGTTAAAGCGGGGGCTTTACAATGAGCAGTTCTTC
.,TRBV6-1,16,.,TRBJ1-3,CASSAGYQGSGNTIYF,TGTGCCAGCAGTGCCGGTTACCAGGGCAGTGGCAACACCATATATTTT
.,TRBV5-6,13,.,TRBJ1-2,CASSPGSNYGYTF,TGTGCCAGCAGCCCCGGGAGCAACTATGGCTACACCTTC
.,TRBV5-6,15,TRBD1,TRBJ1-5,CASSLRTGGNQPQHF,TGTGCCAGCAGCCTACGGACAGGGGGCAATCAGCCCCAGCATTTT
.,TRBV7-3,14,.,TRBJ2-3,CASSLMELPDTQYF,TGTGCCAGCAGCCTAATGGAGTTGCCCGATACGCAGTATTTT
.,TRBV19,15,.,TRBJ1-4,CASDGSRDGDEKLFF,TGTGCCAGTGACGGAAGCCGGGACGGCGATGAAAAACTGTTTTTT
once,TRBV30,13,.,TRBJ1-1,CAWTAGPRTEAFF,TGTGCCTGGACCGCGGGACCGCGGACTGAAGCTTTCTTT
.,TRBV11-2,15,TRBD1,TRBJ1-2,CASSFAGQGRVGYTF,TGTGCCAGCAGCTTTGCAGGACAGGGGAGAGTTGGCTACACCTTC
once,TRBV15,14,.,TRBJ2-7,CATSRVAGTYEQYF,TGTGCCACCAGCAGAGTGGCAGGGACCTACGAGCAGTACTTC
.,TRBV21-1,17,.,TRBJ1-5,CASSKGWGSYSNQPQHF,TGTGCCAGCAGCAAAGGTTGGGGCAGTTATAGCAATCAGCCCCAGCATTTT
few,TRBV4-2,16,TRBD2,TRBJ2-7,CASSQGGSGISYEQYF,TGTGCCAGCAGCCAAGGGGGTAGCGGGATCTCCTACGAGCAGTACTTC
.,TRBV7-2,14,TRBD2,TRBJ2-3,CASSLLAGEDTQYF,TGTGCCAGCAGCCTACTAGCGGGGGAAGATACGCAGTATTTT
.,TRBV5-4,14,.,TRBJ2-3,CASNQGSRPDTQYF,TGTGCCAGCAATCAGGGTTCCCGGCCAGATACGCAGTATTTT
.,TRBV5-4,12,.,TRBJ2-7,CASSDSTYEQYF,TGTGCCAGCAGTGACAGCACCTACGAGCAGTACTTC
.,TRBV5-6,11,.,TRBJ1-2,CASSLARDYTF,TGTGCCAGCAGCTTGGCAAGAGACTACACCTTC
.,TRBV5-4,16,TRBD2,TRBJ2-2,CASSRLAGGLTGELFF,TGTGCCAGCAGCAGACTAGCGGGGGGGCTCACCGGGGAGCTGTTTTTT
once,TRBV5-1,15,.,TRBJ1-5,CASSLGTNSNQPQHF,TGCGCCAGCAGCTTGGGGACAAATAGCAATCAGCCCCAGCATTTT
.,TRBV25-1,12,.,TRBJ1-2,CASSEYRYGYTF,TGTGCCAGCAGTGAATACCGCTATGGCTACACCTTC
.,TRBV18,14,.,TRBJ2-2,CASSRVENTGELFF,TGTGCCAGCTCACGGGTCGAGAACACCGGGGAGCTGTTTTTT